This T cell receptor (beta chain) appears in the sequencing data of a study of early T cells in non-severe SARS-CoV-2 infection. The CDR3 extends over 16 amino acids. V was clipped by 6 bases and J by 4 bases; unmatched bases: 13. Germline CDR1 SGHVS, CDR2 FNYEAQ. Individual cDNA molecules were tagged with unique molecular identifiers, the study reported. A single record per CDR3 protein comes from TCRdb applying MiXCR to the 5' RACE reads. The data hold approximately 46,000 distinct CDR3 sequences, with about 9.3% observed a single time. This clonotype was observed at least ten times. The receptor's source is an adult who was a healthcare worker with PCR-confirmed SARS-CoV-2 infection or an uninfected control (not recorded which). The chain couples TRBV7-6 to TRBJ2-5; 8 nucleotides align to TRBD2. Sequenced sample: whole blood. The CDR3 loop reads CASSLQSGRMSETQYF. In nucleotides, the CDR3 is TGTGCCAGCAGTTTACAAAGCGGGAGAATGTCAGAGACCCAGTACTTC.